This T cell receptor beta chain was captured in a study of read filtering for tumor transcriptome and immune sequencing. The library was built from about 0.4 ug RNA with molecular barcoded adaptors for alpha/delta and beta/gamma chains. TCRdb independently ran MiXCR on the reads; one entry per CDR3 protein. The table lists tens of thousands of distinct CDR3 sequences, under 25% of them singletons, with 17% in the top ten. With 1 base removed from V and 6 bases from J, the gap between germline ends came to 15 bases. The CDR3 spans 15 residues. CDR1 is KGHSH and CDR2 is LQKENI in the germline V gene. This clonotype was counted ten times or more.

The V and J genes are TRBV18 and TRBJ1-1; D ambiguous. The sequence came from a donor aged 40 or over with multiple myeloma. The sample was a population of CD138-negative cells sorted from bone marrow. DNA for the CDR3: TGTGCCAGCTCACCACGACGTGGCCAGGACTCTGAAGCTTTCTTT. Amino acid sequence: CASSPRRGQDSEAFF. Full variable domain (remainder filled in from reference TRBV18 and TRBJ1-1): NAGVMQNPRHLVRRRGQEARLRCSPMKGHSHVYWYRQLPEEGLKFMVYLQKENIIDESGMPKERFSAEFPKEGPSILRIQQVVRGDSAAYFCASSPRRGQDSEAFFGQGTRLTVV.